The sequence of this T cell receptor (beta chain) was determined in a study of CD8 T cells in ankylosing spondylitis. Findings and limits, study-wide: Clones linked to disease, bearing a CD8+ phenotype, were relatively rare in peripheral blood. Significantly higher representation of disease-linked clones was reported for matched ankylosing spondylitis synovial fluid. Apparently characteristic of ankylosing spondylitis blood was a TCR beta motif (fewer than ten highly homologous variants).

Preparation of TCR beta libraries was done by quantitative 5'-RACE with molecular barcodes. MiXCR, applied by TCRdb to the 5' RACE reads, yields one record per CDR3 protein. The sample has roughly 170,000 distinct CDR3 sequences; approximately 9% are singletons. With regard to this clonotype: Its antigen remains unidentified.

Germline loops: CDR1 SGHTA, CDR2 FQGTGA. V dropped 2 bases and J dropped 4; count of bases not matched to a gene: 12. This CDR3 is built from 20 residues. The sequenced material came from blood, either unsorted or a sorted T cell fraction (not recorded which). The chain uses TRBV7-3 and TRBJ2-2; 14 bases are shared with TRBD2. This TCR was recovered from a female donor with ankylosing spondylitis or in good health (not recorded which). The DNA of the CDR3 is TGTGCCAGCAGCTTACCTTACGGGACTAGCGGGAGTGTCGGCACCGGGGAGCTGTTTTTT. Its translation is CASSLPYGTSGSVGTGELFF.